The 15 T cell receptor beta chains below all came from one sample that was sequenced in a study of blood T cell repertoires in COVID-19. TCRdb's table, derived via immunoSEQ multiplex PCR, lists solely in-frame clones and lacks some. The table includes about 240,000 clones, roughly 89% detected once. The sequenced sample was PBMCs or T cells enriched from blood (not recorded which). Receptors were obtained from a woman in her twenties or thirties with acute COVID-19.

The chain uses TRBV3-1 (or the pseudogene TRBV3-2) and TRBJ2-1; D perhaps matches TRBD2 (6 bases). V lost 4 bases and J lost 0, with 16 bases in between. CDR3 length: 17 amino acids. Germline lookup yields CDR1 LGHDT and CDR2 YNNKEL (reference sequence). The DNA of the CDR3 is TGTGCCAGCAGCCGAATCGGGGGTGGGAGCTCCTACAATGAGCAGTTCTTC. Amino acids: CASSRIGGGSSYNEQFF.

J is TRBJ2-7 and V is TRBV15, with no clear D. V dropped 0 bases and J dropped 1 base, with 4 bases sitting between them. This CDR3 comprises 13 residues. Looked up from germline, CDR1 is LNHNV and CDR2 is YYDKDF (reference sequence). The CDR3 protein is CATSRDQSYEQYF. In DNA, the CDR3 is TGTGCCACCAGCAGAGATCAGTCCTACGAGCAGTACTTC.

V and J are TRBV7-6 and TRBJ2-1; possible D gene TRBD1, 6 bases. Germline assignment: CDR1 SGHVS and CDR2 FNYEAQ. The germline V and J ends were trimmed by 9 bases and 12 bases, with 15 bases remaining between them. The CDR3 loop spans 11 amino acids. The chain's CDR3 is CASGMGAWQFF. The CDR3 DNA reads as TGTGCCAGTGGGATGGGGGCTTGGCAGTTCTTC.

This clone was observed a single time. The chain has TRBV7-6 and TRBJ2-7, with D perhaps TRBD2 (5 bases). V lost 0 bases and J 3 bases, leaving 6 bases between the germline ends. CDR3 length equals 13 residues. Per the germline V gene, CDR1 is SGHVS and CDR2 is FNYEAQ. The CDR3, as DNA: TGTGCCAGCAGCTTAGCCCGGGACTACGAGCAGTACTTC. It translates to CASSLARDYEQYF. The whole variable domain, remainder taken from reference TRBV7-6 and TRBJ2-7, is GAGVSQSPRYKVTKRGQDVALRCDPISGHVSLYWYRQALGQGPEFLTYFNYEAQQDKSGLPNDRFSAERPEGSISTLTIQRTEQRDSAMYRCASSLARDYEQYFGPGTRLTVT.

The chain uses TRBV27 and TRBJ1-5; D is undetermined. Trimming cost V 6 bases and J 9 bases, with 12 bases left between them. Germline lookup yields CDR1 MNHEY and CDR2 SMNVEV (reference sequence). The length of the CDR3 is 12 residues. This CDR3 is CASRLDSGPQHF. Here the CDR3 DNA reads TGTGCCAGCAGGTTGGACTCTGGGCCCCAGCATTTT.

V and J are TRBV29-1 and TRBJ1-2; 10 bases match TRBD1. V trimming: 3 bases; J trimming: 8 bases; junction bases outside the gene matches: 9. Germline V gene lookup returns CDR1 SQVTM and CDR2 ANQGSEA. CDR3 size: 14 residues. CDR3 nucleotide sequence: TGCAGCGTTGACGGGACAGGGGAAATGCGGGGCTACACCTTC. Its translation: CSVDGTGEMRGYTF. Full variable domain (rest looked up from reference TRBV29-1 and TRBJ1-2): SAVISQKPSRDICQRGTSLTIQCQVDSQVTMMFWYRQQPGQSLTLIATANQGSEATYESGFVIDKFPISRPNLTFSTLTVSNMSPEDSSIYLCSVDGTGEMRGYTFGSGTRLTVV.

V usage is TRBV19 and J usage is TRBJ1-1; no firm D call. Per the germline V gene, CDR1 is LNHDA and CDR2 is SQIVND (reference sequence). V lost 10 bases, J lost 3 bases, and 15 bases lay in between. CDR3 size: 13 residues. CDR3 nucleotides: TGTGCCACCTCCAAGCCCGAGGACACTGAAGCTTTCTTT. Protein product: CATSKPEDTEAFF.

V and J are TRBV7-2 and TRBJ2-1, with 9 bases fitting TRBD2. Germline V gene lookup returns CDR1 SGHTA and CDR2 FQGNSA. The length of the CDR3 is 15 residues. Germline trimming cut 1 base from V and 7 bases from J; bases unmatched to any gene: 5. The CDR3 loop reads CASSLGGGAGNEQFF. The DNA for the CDR3 is TGTGCCAGCAGCTTAGGCGGGGGGGCCGGTAATGAGCAGTTCTTC.

In nucleotides, the CDR3 is TGCAGCGTAATGGGGACAGGGGTCACTGAAGCTTTCTTT. This encodes CSVMGTGVTEAFF. The chain combines TRBV29-1 with TRBJ1-1; 10 nucleotides agree with TRBD1. Germline lookup yields CDR1 SQVTM and CDR2 ANQGSEA. This CDR3 region has 13 residues. Trimming at V came to 6 bases and at J to 4 bases, leaving 5 bases not matched to a gene.

The chain joins TRBV29-1 to TRBJ1-2; D is uncertain. The V end lost 4 bases, the J end lost 8 bases, and 8 bases lay between the germline ends. This CDR3 spans 10 amino acids. Germline CDR1 SQVTM, CDR2 ANQGSEA. Written as DNA, the CDR3 is TGCAGCGTTGGGGCCAACGGCTACACCTTC. Its protein is CSVGANGYTF.

The rearrangement links TRBV5-1 to TRBJ1-4; TRBD1 matches 9 bases. CDR1 SGHRS and CDR2 YFSETQ come from the germline V gene. V gave up 4 bases and J gave up 5 bases; unmatched junction bases: 3. The CDR3 totals 14 residues. The CDR3 reads CASSQDRGNEKLFF. In DNA form, the CDR3 reads TGCGCCAGCAGCCAGGACAGGGGCAATGAAAAACTGTTTTTT.

This clone was seen a handful of times. The genes are TRBV7-9 and TRBJ2-7; tentative D call: TRBD1 (5 bases). The CDR3 loop spans 14 amino acids. The germline gives CDR1 SEHNR, CDR2 FQNEAQ (reference sequence). V gave up 0 bases and J gave up 3 bases, with 9 bases separating them. CDR3 nucleotides: TGTGCCAGCAGCTTAGCTAGGACATACTACGAGCAGTACTTC. Translated: CASSLARTYYEQYF.

This chain connects TRBV5-4 to TRBJ2-2; 11 bases fit TRBD2. The CDR3 consists of 16 residues. Germline V gene lookup returns CDR1 SGHNT and CDR2 YYREEE (reference sequence). V shed 4 bases, J shed 3 bases, and the junction held 5 bases outside the gene matches. CDR3 DNA sequence: TGTGCCAGCAGCCTCGGACTAGCGGGCCACACCGGGGAGCTGTTTTTT. It specifies CASSLGLAGHTGELFF.

This clone was recorded a few times. The chain employs TRBV7-8 and TRBJ2-2; no definite D call. The CDR3 sequence is 13 residues long. V dropped 5 bases and J dropped 9 bases, with 13 bases sitting between them. The germline V gene has CDR1 SGHVS and CDR2 FQNEAQ. CDR3 residues: CASSPPNLRELFF. The CDR3 DNA follows: TGTGCCAGCAGCCCCCCTAACCTCCGGGAGCTGTTTTTT.

This chain joins TRBV7-2 and TRBJ1-2; 8 nucleotides match TRBD1. V gave up 4 bases and J gave up 2 bases; unmatched junction bases: 9. CDR3 length: 16 residues. Germline CDR1 and CDR2: SGHTA and FQGNSA. The CDR3 DNA follows: TGTGCCAGCAGCTCCAACCCGGGACAGGCGAACTATGGCTACACCTTC. This translates into CASSSNPGQANYGYTF.